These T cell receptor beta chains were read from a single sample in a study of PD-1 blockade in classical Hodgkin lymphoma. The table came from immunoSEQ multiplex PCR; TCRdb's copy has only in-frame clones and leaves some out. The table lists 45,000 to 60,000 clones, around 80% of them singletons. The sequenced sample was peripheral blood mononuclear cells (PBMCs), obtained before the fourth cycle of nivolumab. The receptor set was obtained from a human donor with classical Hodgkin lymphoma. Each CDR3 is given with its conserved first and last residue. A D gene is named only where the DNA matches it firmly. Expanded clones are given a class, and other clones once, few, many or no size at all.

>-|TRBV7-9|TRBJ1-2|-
TGTGCCAGCAGCCAACCCAACGATTACGGTGGCTACACCTTC
CASSQPNDYGGYTF
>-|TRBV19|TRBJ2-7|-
TGTGCCAGTAGTATCCCGGGGGAGAACTCCTACGAGCAGTACTTC
CASSIPGENSYEQYF
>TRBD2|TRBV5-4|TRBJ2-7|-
TGTGCCAGCAGCGGGAAGACTAGCGGGACAGTCGAGCAGTACTTC
CASSGKTSGTVEQYF
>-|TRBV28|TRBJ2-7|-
TGTGCCAGCAGTTTAGGTTCGGTTGGTGCCCGGGACTTC
CASSLGSVGARDF
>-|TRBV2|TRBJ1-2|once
TGTGCCAGCAGTGCAGACGACTATGGCTACACCTTC
CASSADDYGYTF
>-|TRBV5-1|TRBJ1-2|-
TGCGCCAGCAGCTTGGCGGGGACACTGGCCCTCTATGGCTACACCTTC
CASSLAGTLALYGYTF
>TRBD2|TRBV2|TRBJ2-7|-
TGTGCCAGCAGTGAAGGAGCGGGGGGATACTACGAGCAGTACTTC
CASSEGAGGYYEQYF
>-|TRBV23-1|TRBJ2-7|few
TGCGCCAGCAGTCAATTAAGGTTAAACGGGGGAAGCTCCTACGAGCAGTACTTC
CASSQLRLNGGSSYEQYF
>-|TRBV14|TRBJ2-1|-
TGTGCCAGCAGCCCGGAGGACGGATGGGTCAATGAGCAGTTCTTC
CASSPEDGWVNEQFF
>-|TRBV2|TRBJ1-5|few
TGTGCCAGCAGTGAAGGGCGGGAGCCCCAGCATTTT
CASSEGREPQHF
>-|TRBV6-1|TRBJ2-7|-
TGTGCCAGCAGTGCCCAGGCCCGGCCCGAGCAGTACTTC
CASSAQARPEQYF
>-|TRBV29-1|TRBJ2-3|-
TGCAGCGTTGACGGCGGGGCCGATACGCAGTATTTT
CSVDGGADTQYF
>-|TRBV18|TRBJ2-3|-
TGTGCCAGCTCACCAACCGGGCTAGCGCCACCTACGCAGTATTTT
CASSPTGLAPPTQYF
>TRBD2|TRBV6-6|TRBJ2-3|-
TGTGCCAGCACTAGCGGGAGCACAGATACGCAGTATTTT
CASTSGSTDTQYF
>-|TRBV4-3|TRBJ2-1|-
TGCGCCAGCAGCCAAACAATTTTCCCCGACAATGAGCAGTTCTTC
CASSQTIFPDNEQFF
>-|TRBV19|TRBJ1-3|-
TGTGCCAGTATTTCTCAGATGGGGGCGACCTCTGGAAACACCATATATTTT
CASISQMGATSGNTIYF
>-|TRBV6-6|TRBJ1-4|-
TGTGCCAGCAGTCGCACTGCAACTAATGAAAAACTGTTTTTT
CASSRTATNEKLFF
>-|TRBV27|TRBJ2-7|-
TGTGCCAGCAGTTTAGGCGGAAGCTCCTACGAGCAGTACTTC
CASSLGGSSYEQYF
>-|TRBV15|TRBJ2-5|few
TGTGCCACCAGCAGAGATGTCGAAGAGACCCAGTACTTC
CATSRDVEETQYF
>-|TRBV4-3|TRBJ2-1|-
TGCGCCAGCAGCCCCTCGGCGGGCCGCTACAATGAGCAGTTCTTC
CASSPSAGRYNEQFF
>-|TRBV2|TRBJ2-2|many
TGTGCCAGCACCCGGGGAGAGGGCACCGGGGAGCTGTTTTTT
CASTRGEGTGELFF
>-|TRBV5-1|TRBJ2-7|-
TGCGCCAGCAGCTTCTTTCGGCAGGAAAAGGGCCCCTACGAGCAGTACTTC
CASSFFRQEKGPYEQYF
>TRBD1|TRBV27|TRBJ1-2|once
TGTGCCAGCAGTGCCGGGACAGGGTTGGATGGCTACACCTTC
CASSAGTGLDGYTF
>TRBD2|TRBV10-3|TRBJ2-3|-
TGTGCCATCAGTGAACTCGGGCGGGGAGGGTCAGATACGCAGTATTTT
CAISELGRGGSDTQYF
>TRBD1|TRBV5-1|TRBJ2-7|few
TGCGCCAGCAGCGCAATGAAAATGGACAGGAGATACGAGCAGTACTTC
CASSAMKMDRRYEQYF
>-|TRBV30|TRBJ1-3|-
TGTGCCTGGAGTGTATTCCAGGGGCCAGCTGGAAACACCATATATTTT
CAWSVFQGPAGNTIYF
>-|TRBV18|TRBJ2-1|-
TGTGCCAGCTCACCACCCCCTCAGGGATTGAATGAGCAGTTCTTC
CASSPPPQGLNEQFF
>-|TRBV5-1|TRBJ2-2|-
TGCGCCAGCAGCCGGACAAACAGGGGCAGTCTTCGGGAGGGCCTTGACGGGGAGCTGTTTTTT
CASSRTNRGSLREGLDGELFF
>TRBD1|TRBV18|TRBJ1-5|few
TGTGCCAGCTCAAATGTACAGGGGGCCGGTCAGCCCCAGCATTTT
CASSNVQGAGQPQHF
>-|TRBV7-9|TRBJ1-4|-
TGTGCCAGCCAGGGCAAGGCTAATGAAAAACTGTTTTTT
CASQGKANEKLFF
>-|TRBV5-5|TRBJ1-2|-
TGTGCCAGCAGCTTGGCCAGGGGAAGGGATGGCTACACCTTC
CASSLARGRDGYTF
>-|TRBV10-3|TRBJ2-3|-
TGTGCCATCAGCCCCGCCAGGGACACAGATACGCAGTATTTT
CAISPARDTDTQYF
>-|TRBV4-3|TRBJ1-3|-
TGCGCCAGCAGCCCCCTTGGGGCGGCTGGAAACACCATATATTTT
CASSPLGAAGNTIYF
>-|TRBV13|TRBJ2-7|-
TGTGCCAGCAGCTCACACGCTCTTCAGGTACCCTACGAGCAGTACTTC
CASSSHALQVPYEQYF
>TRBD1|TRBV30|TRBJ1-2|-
TGTGCCTGGAGAGGACAGGGCGGCTACACCTTC
CAWRGQGGYTF
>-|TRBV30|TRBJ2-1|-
TGTGCCTGGAGTGTACGGGCGGGGGCGATGTACAATGAGCAGTTCTTC
CAWSVRAGAMYNEQFF
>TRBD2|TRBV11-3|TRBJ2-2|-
TGTGCCAGCAGCTTAGGATCGGGGGGAGAGCTGTTTTTT
CASSLGSGGELFF
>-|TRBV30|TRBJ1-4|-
TGTGCCTGGAGTGTACGGGGAGATAATGAAAAACTGTTTTTT
CAWSVRGDNEKLFF
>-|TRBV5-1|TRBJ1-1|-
TGCGCCAGCAGTCGGGACAATGGCCCGAACACTGAAGCTTTCTTT
CASSRDNGPNTEAFF
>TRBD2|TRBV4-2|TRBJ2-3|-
TGTGCCAGCAGCCAAGAAACGAGCGGGGGGGCAGATACGCAGTATTTT
CASSQETSGGADTQYF
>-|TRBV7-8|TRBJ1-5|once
TGTGCCAGCAGCTTAGGGGAGGATCAGCCCCAGCATTTT
CASSLGEDQPQHF
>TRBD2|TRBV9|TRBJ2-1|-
TGTGCCAGCAGCGCGGGACTAGCGGGGGGAGAGCAGTTCTTC
CASSAGLAGGEQFF
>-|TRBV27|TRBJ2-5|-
TGTGCCAGCAGTTTATCAGGGTACCAAGAGACCCAGTACTTC
CASSLSGYQETQYF
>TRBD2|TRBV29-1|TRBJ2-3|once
TGCAGCGTTGAAGACCCTACTAGCGGGAGCACAGATACGCAGTATTTT
CSVEDPTSGSTDTQYF
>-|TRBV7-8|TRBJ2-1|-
TGTGCCAGCAGCTTAGCGACGTTGGTTAGCGTTCCCCAGTTCTTC
CASSLATLVSVPQFF